These 32 T cell receptor beta chains were all obtained from the same sample, sequenced in a study of breast tumors, draining lymph nodes, adjacent tissues. TCRdb reprocessed the multiplex PCR reads via MiXCR and lists one record per CDR3 protein. The sample gives about 270,000 distinct CDR3 sequences, about 33% of which show up once; more than 0.85% is in the top ten. The lymph nodes were axillary draining lymph nodes from breast cancer patients. Sequencing used axillary lymph node tissue. These receptors came from a female donor with breast cancer. Some clones in this sample may be carry-over from other donors' samples.

This clonotype was counted only a few times. The J gene is TRBJ2-7, the V gene TRBV6-1; D gene ambiguous. The V end was cut by 3 bases, the J end by 0 bases, with 12 bases between. Germline V gene lookup returns CDR1 MNHNS and CDR2 SASEGT. The CDR3 sequence is 15 residues long. DNA for the CDR3: TGTGCCAGCAGTGAGATTTGGAAAAGCTCCTACGAGCAGTACTTC. It encodes CASSEIWKSSYEQYF.

This rearrangement joins TRBV29-1 to TRBJ2-1; 15 bases map to TRBD2. Near its end, the DNA agrees better with TRBJ2-5, so the J call may be wrong. Germline CDR1 reads SQVTM; CDR2 reads ANQGSEA. This CDR3 comprises 16 residues. CDR3 nucleotide sequence: TGCAGCGTTAGGACTAGCGGGAGGGGTGGTGGCGAGACCCAGTACTTC. As protein: CSVRTSGRGGGETQYF.

This clonotype was detected many times. The genes are TRBV20-1 and TRBJ2-7; no reliable D call. This CDR3 region has 16 residues. Trimming pared 0 bases from V and 7 bases from J, leaving 22 bases between. In germline, CDR1 is DFQATT, CDR2 SNEGSKA (reference sequence). The CDR3 sequence: CSARDLRRATSEEQYF. The CDR3 bases are TGCAGTGCTAGAGACCTACGACGTGCAACCTCGGAGGAGCAGTACTTC.

The sample holds many counts of this clonotype. The rearrangement links TRBV19 to TRBJ2-2, with a weak D call TRBD1 (6 bases). In germline, CDR1 is LNHDA, CDR2 SQIVND (reference sequence). The CDR3 length is 15 residues. V lost 3 bases and J 4 bases, leaving 12 bases between the germline ends. Written as DNA, the CDR3 is TGTGCCAGTAGTATCCCGGGACACACCACCGGGGAGCTGTTTTTT. This translates into CASSIPGHTTGELFF.

This clonotype has a count of ten or more. The chain is built from TRBV19 and TRBJ2-3; 14 bases line up with TRBD2. Per the germline V gene, CDR1 is LNHDA and CDR2 is SQIVND (reference sequence). The CDR3 totals 15 residues. V was clipped by 7 bases and J by 4 bases; unmatched bases: 4. The DNA for the CDR3 is TGTGCCAGTAATGGACTAGCGGGAGGCCCAGATACGCAGTATTTT. Translating it yields CASNGLAGGPDTQYF.

The V gene is TRBV20-1, the J gene TRBJ1-5; D uncertain. The CDR3 totals 17 residues. Germline loops: CDR1 DFQATT, CDR2 SNEGSKA (reference sequence). Between the trimmed V and J ends, which lost 0 bases and 0 bases, there was a span of 15 bases. CDR3 residues: CSARDTRGEYSNQPQHF. As DNA, the CDR3 is TGCAGTGCTAGAGATACCCGAGGCGAGTATAGCAATCAGCCCCAGCATTTT.

This clonotype was recorded at least ten times. This sequence joins TRBV10-3 and TRBJ2-6, with a possible D match to TRBD1 (5 bases). CDR1 and CDR2 (germline): ENHRY, SYGVKD. V was trimmed by 5 bases and J by 2 bases, leaving 25 bases between them. The CDR3 runs to 20 residues. The CDR3 bases are TGTGCCATCAGTTCATCCCGACAGATATTTAATCAGGCTGGGGCCAACGTCCTGACTTTC. Protein sequence: CAISSSRQIFNQAGANVLTF.

This clonotype was detected ten times or more. This sequence joins TRBV12-3 or TRBV12-4 and TRBJ2-7, with D perhaps TRBD2 (5 bases). The ends were cut back, 3 bases at V and 5 bases at J, with 14 bases in the middle. The CDR3 is 14 residues long. In DNA, the CDR3 is TGTGCCAGCAGTTTTTCGCTTCGGGGTAACGAGCAGTACTTC. It codes for CASSFSLRGNEQYF.

CDR3 in DNA: TGTGCCAGCAGCCTGTGGACAGCGCCCCCCTCTGGGGCCAACGTCCTGACTTTC. Translation: CASSLWTAPPSGANVLTF. The chain combines TRBV5-8 with TRBJ2-6; tentative D call: TRBD1 (6 bases). The CDR3 runs to 18 residues. Germline V gene sequence: CDR1 SGHTS, CDR2 YDEGEE. With 4 bases removed from V and 0 bases from J, the gap between germline ends came to 17 bases.

This clonotype occurred a few times. The chain recombines TRBV7-2 with TRBJ1-2, with TRBD1 as a possible D gene (6 bases). The length of the CDR3 is 16 residues. CDR1 and CDR2 from the germline V gene are SGHTA and FQGNSA. Trimming left V 1 base short and J 4 bases short, with 16 bases between. The CDR3: CASSLGGGGYGYGYTF. Here the CDR3 DNA reads TGTGCCAGCAGCTTAGGGGGCGGGGGCTACGGCTATGGCTACACCTTC. Supplemented by reference TRBV7-2 and TRBJ1-2, the full variable domain reads GAGVSQSPSNKVTEKGKDVELRCDPISGHTALYWYRQSLGQGLEFLIYFQGNSAPDKSGLPSDRFSAERTGGSVSTLTIQRTQQEDSAVYLCASSLGGGGYGYGYTFGSGTRLTVV.

In regard to this clonotype: This may be a read error, as it is one base from a much larger clone. CDR3 coding DNA: TGTGCCGGCAGTTTAGGCAGTAACCTCTACGAGCAGTACTTC. Protein: CAGSLGSNLYEQYF. The chain carries TRBV12-3 or TRBV12-4 and TRBJ2-7; D unclear. The CDR3 is 14 residues long.

This clonotype was picked up many times. This chain joins TRBV20-1 and TRBJ1-5; 7 bases line up with TRBD1. Germline-derived CDR1 and CDR2 are DFQATT and SNEGSKA (reference sequence). J lost 3 bases, V lost 5 bases, and 7 bases had no gene match. The CDR3 length is 14 residues. The CDR3 is CSASGTADNQPQHF. CDR3 nucleotide sequence: TGCAGTGCTTCTGGGACAGCCGACAATCAGCCCCAGCATTTT.

This clonotype was seen a few times. The genes are TRBV6-5 and TRBJ2-7, with D perhaps matching TRBD2 (5 bases). The CDR3 sequence is 13 residues long. Looked up from germline, CDR1 is MNHEY and CDR2 is SVGAGI. V was trimmed by 8 bases and J by 3 bases, leaving 14 bases between them. CDR3 region: CASREGFVYEQYF. CDR3 DNA sequence: TGTGCCAGCCGAGAGGGCTTTGTCTACGAGCAGTACTTC.

This clonotype was observed many times. The chain has TRBV7-9 and TRBJ1-2; D possibly corresponds to TRBD1 (5 bases). Germline CDR1 is SEHNR and CDR2 is FQNEAQ (reference sequence). V was pared by 0 bases and J by 6 bases, with 11 bases between. The CDR3 spans 14 residues. CDR3 bases: TGTGCCAGCAGCTTAGCGGGGGTCGACAATGGCTACACCTTC. This codes for CASSLAGVDNGYTF.

This clonotype was recorded at least ten times. The chain links TRBV9 to TRBJ2-5; D is possibly TRBD2 (5 bases). Germline CDR1 is SGDLS and CDR2 is YYNGEE. The length of the CDR3 is 14 residues. Trimming stripped 2 bases from V and 5 bases from J, with 13 bases between. DNA for the CDR3: TGTGCCAGCAGCGTGGACGAGGGTCGGGAGACCCAGTACTTC. Protein product: CASSVDEGRETQYF.

Concerning this clonotype: With a much larger clone just one base away, this may be a read error. This CDR3 fails to terminate in the conserved phenylalanine or tryptophan, so it likely reflects a read error. This chain joins TRBV5-4 and TRBJ2-1, with D maybe TRBD1 (5 bases). The CDR3 totals 16 residues. V was clipped by 4 bases and J by 0 bases, with 14 bases between them. Germline V CDR1 and CDR2: SGHNT, YYREEE (reference sequence). DNA of the CDR3: TGTGCCAGCAGCCTTAAGGGGTCGAGCTCCTACAATGAGCAGTTCTGC. Its protein product is CASSLKGSSSYNEQFC.

This rearrangement joins TRBV20-1 to TRBJ1-1, with D perhaps matching TRBD1 (5 bases). CDR3 length equals 15 residues. The ends were cut back, 6 bases at V and 0 bases at J, with 17 bases in the middle. Germline V CDR1 and CDR2: DFQATT, SNEGSKA (reference sequence). CDR3 DNA sequence: TGCAGTGCAACACGTGCTGGGGGGATGAACACTGAAGCTTTCTTT. This codes for CSATRAGGMNTEAFF.

This clonotype was counted at least ten times. The chain links TRBV12-3 or TRBV12-4 to TRBJ2-2, with D possibly being TRBD1 (5 bases). The CDR3 is 14 residues long. Trimming shortened V by 6 bases and J by 2 bases, and 10 bases separated the two germline ends. The CDR3 sequence: CASSLTANTGELFF. The CDR3 DNA reads as TGTGCCAGCAGCCTGACAGCAAACACCGGGGAGCTGTTTTTT.

This clonotype was recorded many times. The chain combines TRBV15 with TRBJ2-1, with unresolved D. V lost 5 bases and J 13 bases, leaving 15 bases between the germline ends. The length of the CDR3 is 12 residues. Germline V CDR1 and CDR2: LNHNV, YYDKDF (reference sequence). CDR3 coding DNA: TGTGCCACCAGCTACGAGACAAGCGATCAGTTCTTC. It is translated as CATSYETSDQFF.

This clonotype was detected ten times or more. The rearrangement uses TRBV5-1 and TRBJ1-2; perhaps TRBD1 as D (6 bases). The CDR3 spans 14 residues. V lost 3 bases and J lost 2, with 11 bases in between. Per germline, CDR1 SGHRS and CDR2 YFSETQ. CDR3 nucleotides: TGCGCCAGCAGCTCAAAAACAGGGAACTATGGCTACACCTTC. Translation: CASSSKTGNYGYTF.

For this clonotype: This may be a read error: a much more frequent sequence differs by one nucleotide. This rearrangement joins TRBV6-5 to TRBJ1-4; no firm D call. The CDR3 length is 16 residues. Germline V gene sequence: CDR1 MNHEY, CDR2 SVGAGI. V lost 0 bases to trimming and J lost 0 bases, with 8 bases between them. The CDR3 DNA reads as TGTGCCAGCAGTTACTCGACCACGGCAACTAATGAAAAACTGTTTTTT. As protein: CASSYSTTATNEKLFF.

At least ten counts were recorded for this clonotype. The chain recombines TRBV20-1 with TRBJ2-5; D ambiguous. Looked up from germline, CDR1 is DFQATT and CDR2 is SNEGSKA (reference sequence). The CDR3 spans 14 residues. The V and J ends lost 6 bases and 5 bases respectively, with 19 bases between them. CDR3 nucleotides: TGCAGTGCCCATCCCCCTAACATGGGGGAGACCCAGTACTTC. Amino acid sequence: CSAHPPNMGETQYF.

This clonotype was recorded many times. The V call is TRBV10-3, the J call TRBJ2-5, with 9 bases aligning to TRBD2. Germline lookup yields CDR1 ENHRY and CDR2 SYGVKD. V shed 7 bases, J shed 5 bases, and the junction held 20 bases outside the gene matches. This CDR3 is built from 18 residues. The CDR3 here is CAIKGATGTSQGGETQYF. DNA of the CDR3: TGTGCCATCAAGGGGGCCACCGGGACTAGCCAAGGGGGGGAGACCCAGTACTTC.

In its sample, this clonotype was seen many times. J is TRBJ2-2 and V is TRBV3-1; D is undetermined. Trimming stripped 4 bases from V and 4 bases from J, with 7 bases between. The CDR3 sequence is 13 residues long. From germline, CDR1 is LGHDT and CDR2 YNNKEL (reference sequence). CDR3 region: CASSPLSTGELFF. The CDR3 DNA sequence: TGTGCCAGCAGCCCCCTCAGCACCGGGGAGCTGTTTTTT.

This clonotype has at least ten counts. The rearrangement uses TRBV11-2 and TRBJ2-1; D is unresolved. V gave up 8 bases and J gave up 6 bases, with 17 bases separating them. CDR3 size: 14 residues. The germline V gene has CDR1 SGHAT and CDR2 FQNNGV. This CDR3 reads CASADARNPNEQFF. The DNA for the CDR3 is TGTGCCAGCGCCGATGCCCGAAATCCCAATGAGCAGTTCTTC.

This clonotype has ten or more counts. The V and J genes are TRBV14 and TRBJ2-3; D unclear. V was clipped by 4 bases and J by 0 bases, with 11 bases between them. The length of the CDR3 is 15 residues. Germline CDR1 reads SGHDN; CDR2 reads FVKESK. CDR3 loop: CASSPWLTSTDTQYF. CDR3 DNA sequence: TGTGCCAGCAGCCCTTGGCTGACTAGCACAGATACGCAGTATTTT.

This clonotype was observed many times. The rearrangement joins TRBV16 to TRBJ2-1, with 10 bases identical to TRBD2. V shed 2 bases, J shed 4 bases, and the junction held 2 bases outside the gene matches. The length of the CDR3 is 15 residues. CDR1 and CDR2 from the germline V gene are KGHSY and FQNENV. CDR3 bases: TGTGCCAGCAGCCAAACTAGCGGGGAGTACAATGAGCAGTTCTTC. This gives the protein CASSQTSGEYNEQFF.

Turning to this clonotype: A much more abundant neighbour one base away suggests this may be a read error. J is TRBJ2-5 and V is TRBV12-5; D remains unclear. Germline V gene sequence: CDR1 LGHNT, CDR2 FRNRAP. There are 18 residues in the CDR3. The ends were cut back, 3 bases at V and 5 bases at J, with 25 bases in the middle. This chain's CDR3 is CASGFALPHSLGSETQYF. DNA of the CDR3: TGTGCTAGTGGTTTCGCACTCCCCCACTCCTTGGGATCGGAGACCCAGTACTTC.

The chain uses TRBV24-1 and TRBJ2-3, with 11 positions matching TRBD2. The CDR3 contains 12 residues. Looked up from germline, CDR1 is KGHDR and CDR2 is SFDVKD. The CDR3 DNA reads as TGTGCACTAGCGGGAGAGGGTGGTACGCAGTATTTT. This encodes CALAGEGGTQYF.

Ten or more counts support this clonotype. CDR3 amino acids: CSATRLAGGETQYF. In DNA, the CDR3 is TGCAGTGCTACCCGACTAGCGGGAGGAGAGACCCAGTACTTC. This chain joins TRBV20-1 and TRBJ2-5, with 13 bases matching TRBD2. Germline CDR1 DFQATT, CDR2 SNEGSKA (reference sequence). The length of the CDR3 is 14 residues. Trimming cost V 4 bases and J 4 bases; bases outside gene matches: 3.

The genes are TRBV12-3 or TRBV12-4 and TRBJ1-2; 9 bases agree with TRBD1. Germline trimming cut 4 bases from V and 3 bases from J; bases unmatched to any gene: 12. CDR3 length: 17 amino acids. This CDR3 reads CASSSAGGTGFYYGYTF. The DNA of the CDR3 is TGTGCCAGCAGTTCAGCGGGGGGGACAGGGTTTTACTATGGCTACACCTTC.

J is TRBJ2-2 and V is TRBV2; 13 positions agree with TRBD2. V lost 7 bases, J lost 6 bases, and 20 bases stayed unmatched. The CDR3 totals 20 residues. CDR1 is SNHLY and CDR2 is FYNNEI in the germline V gene. CDR3 residues: CASTSHGTSGAGFRAGELFF. The DNA for the CDR3 is TGTGCCAGCACCTCCCATGGGACTAGCGGGGCAGGGTTTAGAGCCGGGGAGCTGTTTTTT.